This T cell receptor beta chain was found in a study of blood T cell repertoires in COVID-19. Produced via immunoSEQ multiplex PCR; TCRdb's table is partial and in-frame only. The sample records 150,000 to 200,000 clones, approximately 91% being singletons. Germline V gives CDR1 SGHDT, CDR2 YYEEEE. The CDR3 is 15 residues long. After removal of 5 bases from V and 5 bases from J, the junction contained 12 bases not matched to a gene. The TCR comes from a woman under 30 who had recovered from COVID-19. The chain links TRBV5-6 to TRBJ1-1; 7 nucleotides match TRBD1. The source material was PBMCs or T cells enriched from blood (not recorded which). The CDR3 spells CASSYGDSPWTEAFF. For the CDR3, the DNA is TGTGCCAGCAGTTACGGGGACAGCCCCTGGACTGAAGCTTTCTTT.